The 29 T cell receptor beta chains below were found in one sample sequenced in a study of post-analysis software for immune sequencing data. Libraries were made from TCR beta cDNA, and they carried unique molecular identifiers. Each CDR3 protein is one row after TCRdb ran MiXCR on the PCR reads. Counted here are around 500,000 distinct CDR3 sequences, roughly 34% occurring once; the ten biggest clones make up roughly 6%. These receptors' targets are unknown. Study-level results: Patients showed TRBV5-6, TRBV5-1 and TRBV20-1 among five TRBV segments more frequent than in controls.

Sequences were obtained from blood. Receptor source: a girl aged 2-17 years with multiple sclerosis.

The genes are TRBV15 and TRBJ2-3; tentatively, D is TRBD1 (6 bases). V was trimmed by 3 bases and J by 3 bases, leaving 10 bases between them. The CDR3 loop spans 14 amino acids. The V gene's germline CDR1 is LNHNV and CDR2 YYDKDF (reference sequence). DNA for the CDR3: TGTGCCACCAGCAGGCAGGGGCGTACAGATACGCAGTATTTT. Translating gives CATSRQGRTDTQYF.

This sequence joins TRBV7-8 and TRBJ2-1; perhaps D is TRBD1 or TRBD2 (5 bases each). The CDR3 covers 15 residues. The V gene's germline CDR1 is SGHVS and CDR2 FQNEAQ. Trimming removed 4 bases at V and 8 bases at J, with 18 bases between. Here the CDR3 reads CASSSGASGLDEQFF. The CDR3 DNA is TGTGCCAGCAGCTCCGGGGCGTCGGGGTTGGATGAGCAGTTCTTC.

DNA for the CDR3: TGTGCCAGCAGTCCGTGGGACAGGGTTGGTGGGCAGTACTTC. Translated, it gives CASSPWDRVGGQYF. The gene calls are TRBV12-3 or TRBV12-4 and TRBJ2-5, with TRBD1 matching over 9 bases. This CDR3 comprises 14 residues. The J segment lost 11 bases and the V segment lost 5 bases, leaving 12 bases of the junction unmatched.

The genes are TRBV9 and TRBJ2-5; 7 bases are a match to TRBD2. The CDR3 runs to 16 residues. From germline, CDR1 is SGDLS and CDR2 YYNGEE. V was clipped by 2 bases and J by 5 bases; unmatched bases: 12. The CDR3 coding sequence is TGTGCCAGCAGCGTGGGAGGGACTACCTCGGGGGAGACCCAGTACTTC. Its translation is CASSVGGTTSGETQYF.

This clonotype was detected a few times. The V gene is TRBV2, the J gene TRBJ2-3; D call uncertain. In germline, CDR1 is SNHLY, CDR2 FYNNEI. This CDR3 has 15 residues. V was shortened by 6 bases and J by 1 base, with 14 bases between the two germline ends. The CDR3: CASRPRGSGTDTQYF. CDR3 nucleotide sequence: TGTGCCAGCAGGCCTAGAGGTTCGGGCACAGATACGCAGTATTTT.

In its sample, this clonotype was seen a few times. The V call is TRBV5-1, the J call TRBJ1-1; D possibly corresponds to TRBD1 (5 bases). From germline, CDR1 is SGHRS and CDR2 YFSETQ. CDR3 length: 15 residues. The V end was cut by 5 bases, the J end by 1 base, with 15 bases between. The CDR3 DNA is TGCGCCAGCAGTCATCTCGGGACCGGGAACACTGAAGCTTTCTTT. It is translated as CASSHLGTGNTEAFF.

This clonotype was seen a handful of times. The CDR3, as DNA: TGTGCCACCAGTGATTTGGACAGGGGGCATCAAGATACGCAGTATTTT. The encoded protein is CATSDLDRGHQDTQYF. The J gene is TRBJ2-3, the V gene TRBV24-1; 10 bases line up with TRBD1. CDR1 and CDR2 from the germline V gene are KGHDR and SFDVKD. V was pared by 0 bases and J by 5 bases, with 4 bases of the junction left unmatched. The CDR3 length is 16 residues.

This clonotype was counted between two and nine times. The rearrangement joins TRBV5-1 to TRBJ2-1; the match to TRBD2 covers 16 bases. CDR1 is SGHRS, CDR2 YFSETQ, per germline. This CDR3 spans 17 amino acids. J was trimmed by 8 bases and V by 4 bases; bases with no gene match: 9. The chain's CDR3 is CASSPGLAGGLRYEQFF. CDR3 DNA: TGCGCCAGCAGCCCGGGACTAGCGGGGGGGCTCAGGTATGAGCAGTTCTTC.

The rearrangement links TRBV29-1 to TRBJ1-1; D is possibly TRBD1 (6 bases). CDR3 size: 14 residues. CDR1 is SQVTM and CDR2 is ANQGSEA in the germline V gene. Trimming took 0 bases from V and 4 from J, leaving 12 bases between them. CDR3 protein: CSVEEGGWGTEAFF. The CDR3 bases are TGCAGCGTTGAAGAAGGGGGTTGGGGCACTGAAGCTTTCTTT.

The sample holds a few counts of this clonotype. V is TRBV5-1 and J is TRBJ1-1; D is undetermined. This CDR3 spans 17 amino acids. V lost 0 bases and J lost 4, with 19 bases in between. CDR1 and CDR2 (germline): SGHRS, YFSETQ. The CDR3 coding sequence is TGCGCCAGCAGCTTGGCTTCTGGAGGGATCGGAGGCACTGAAGCTTTCTTT. Translation: CASSLASGGIGGTEAFF.

The CDR3 DNA reads as TGTGCCAGCAGCTTAGAGGGACACCTTGGTGATAAACTGTTTTTT. Protein sequence: CASSLEGHLGDKLFF. V is TRBV7-9 and J is TRBJ1-4; tentative D call: TRBD1 (6 bases). Trimming left V 1 base short and J 11 bases short, with 17 bases between. CDR1 SEHNR and CDR2 FQNEAQ come from the germline V gene (reference sequence). This CDR3 has 15 residues.

This clonotype was observed a handful of times. The chain employs TRBV12-3 or TRBV12-4 and TRBJ1-1, with D tentatively TRBD1 (5 bases). Trimming removed 3 bases at V and 10 bases at J, with 9 bases between. CDR3 length: 11 amino acids. CDR3 amino acids: CASSLGQGAFF. As DNA, the CDR3 is TGTGCCAGCAGTTTGGGGCAGGGAGCTTTCTTT.

This clonotype occurred a few times. The rearrangement uses TRBV6-6 and TRBJ1-2; D is ambiguous. CDR1 and CDR2 from the germline V gene are MNHNY and SVGAGI (reference sequence). This CDR3 has 13 residues. Trimming removed 7 bases at V and 6 bases at J, with 15 bases between. The CDR3 reads CASTRTEAHGYTF. The CDR3 DNA follows: TGTGCCAGCACCCGGACCGAGGCCCATGGCTACACCTTC.

This clonotype has more than one count but fewer than ten. V is TRBV29-1 and J is TRBJ1-2, with D possibly matching TRBD1 (5 bases). Germline V CDR1 and CDR2: SQVTM, ANQGSEA. CDR3 length: 13 residues. V lost 3 bases, J lost 3 bases, and 11 bases lay in between. The CDR3 loop reads CSVEGRTYYGYTF. The CDR3 bases are TGCAGCGTTGAGGGACGGACGTACTATGGCTACACCTTC.

This rearrangement joins TRBV5-1 to TRBJ2-7; 8 nucleotides match TRBD1. This CDR3 region has 15 residues. Germline CDR1 is SGHRS and CDR2 is YFSETQ. Losses at the gene ends were 0 bases for V and 5 bases for J; bases not matched to a gene: 7. CDR3 bases: TGCGCCAGCAGCTTGGACCTTCCGGGACAGGACGAGCAGTACTTC. Protein sequence: CASSLDLPGQDEQYF.

The chain recombines TRBV4-1 with TRBJ2-3; 11 bases agree with TRBD1. This CDR3 has 15 residues. Germline V gives CDR1 MGHRA, CDR2 YSYEKL. J gave up 8 bases and V 1 base, and 5 bases lay outside the gene matches. The CDR3 DNA reads as TGCGCCAGCAGCCAAGGGGACAGGGGGACTCGTACGCAGTATTTT. Residues: CASSQGDRGTRTQYF.

The chain has TRBV11-2 and TRBJ2-5; no firm D call. Germline CDR1 reads SGHAT; CDR2 reads FQNNGV. The CDR3 spans 14 residues. Trimming pared 5 bases from V and 5 bases from J, leaving 15 bases between. The CDR3 reads CASSVLGVEETQYF. In DNA form, the CDR3 reads TGTGCCAGCAGCGTCCTTGGAGTGGAGGAGACCCAGTACTTC.

This clonotype was counted only a few times. V usage is TRBV7-2 and J usage is TRBJ2-7, with D uncertain. V was cut by 3 bases and J by 2 bases, with 8 bases left in between. The germline V gene has CDR1 SGHTA and CDR2 FQGNSA. This CDR3 has 13 amino acids. The DNA of the CDR3 is TGTGCCAGCAGCTTTTCGGCCCCCTACGAGCAGTACTTC. This codes for CASSFSAPYEQYF. Supplemented by reference TRBV7-2 and TRBJ2-7, the full variable domain reads GAGVSQSPSNKVTEKGKDVELRCDPISGHTALYWYRQSLGQGLEFLIYFQGNSAPDKSGLPSDRFSAERTGGSVSTLTIQRTQQEDSAVYLCASSFSAPYEQYFGPGTRLTVT.

This clonotype was counted between two and nine times. The chain uses TRBV7-9 and TRBJ1-2; D remains ambiguous. Trimming took off 10 bases at V and 1 base at J, with 19 bases between the two ends. The CDR3 has 15 amino acids. CDR1 and CDR2 from the germline V gene are SEHNR and FQNEAQ (reference sequence). The CDR3 sequence is CAIVAGTLSNYGYTF. The CDR3 region has the DNA TGTGCCATTGTAGCGGGTACACTAAGTAACTATGGCTACACCTTC.

This clonotype was detected many times. The chain employs TRBV7-2 and TRBJ2-7; 8 positions match TRBD2. V shed 8 bases, J shed 0 bases, and the junction held 6 bases outside the gene matches. CDR1 SGHTA and CDR2 FQGNSA come from the germline V gene. The CDR3 sequence is 14 residues long. The CDR3 loop reads CASGGGFFSYEQYF. In DNA form, the CDR3 reads TGTGCCAGCGGCGGGGGGTTCTTCTCCTACGAGCAGTACTTC.

The V and J genes are TRBV20-1 and TRBJ1-1; no firm D call. This CDR3 has 11 residues. CDR1 DFQATT and CDR2 SNEGSKA come from the germline V gene (reference sequence). V was shortened by 6 bases and J by 2 bases, with 7 bases between the two germline ends. The CDR3 region is CSALDNTEAFF. The CDR3 DNA reads as TGCAGTGCCCTGGACAACACTGAAGCTTTCTTT.

This clonotype showed up just a few times. This chain connects TRBV27 to TRBJ1-5; D unresolved. Trimming stripped 0 bases from V and 5 bases from J, with 5 bases between. Looked up from germline, CDR1 is MNHEY and CDR2 is SMNVEV (reference sequence). This CDR3 has 13 amino acids. In DNA, the CDR3 is TGTGCCAGCAGTTTATCGATGCATCAGCCCCAGCATTTT. It specifies CASSLSMHQPQHF.

The chain combines TRBV3-1 with TRBJ1-1; D gene ambiguous. The germline V gene encodes CDR1 LGHDT and CDR2 YNNKEL (reference sequence). Trimming cost V 0 bases and J 8 bases, with 7 bases left between them. The CDR3 has 12 amino acids. CDR3: CASSQDLIEAFF. CDR3 sequence (DNA): TGTGCCAGCAGCCAAGATCTAATCGAAGCTTTCTTT.

This clonotype was observed a few times. This chain uses TRBV7-9 with TRBJ1-1; 10 positions agree with TRBD1. CDR1 SEHNR and CDR2 FQNEAQ come from the germline V gene (reference sequence). Germline trimming cut 3 bases from V and 3 bases from J; bases unmatched to any gene: 10. This CDR3 has 17 residues. CDR3 bases: TGTGCCAGCAGCTTTAATCCCGGGACAGGGGAAGACACTGAAGCTTTCTTT. It translates to CASSFNPGTGEDTEAFF.

This clonotype was counted only a few times. The chain carries TRBV15 and TRBJ1-2, with TRBD1 matching over 8 bases. V was pared by 5 bases and J by 5 bases, with 7 bases of the junction left unmatched. The germline V gene encodes CDR1 LNHNV and CDR2 YYDKDF (reference sequence). The CDR3 extends over 14 amino acids. The DNA of the CDR3 is TGTGCCACCAGCGGCGACAGGGGTCGTTATGGCTACACCTTC. It translates to CATSGDRGRYGYTF.

With regard to this clonotype: At one end, the junction sequence differs from germline, possibly due to a read error. The chain links TRBV7-6 to TRBJ2-2; the D gene is possibly TRBD1 (6 bases). This CDR3 has 18 residues. Per germline, CDR1 SGHVS and CDR2 FNYEAQ. CDR3 protein: CTSSLGGMGRANTGELFF. In DNA form, the CDR3 reads TGTACCAGCAGCTTAGGGGGAATGGGTCGGGCGAACACCGGGGAGCTGTTTTTT.

This clonotype was found once. Its ends do not fully match the called genes, so a read error is possible. V usage is TRBV6-6 and J usage is TRBJ2-3, with D tentatively TRBD1 (6 bases). The CDR3 has 14 amino acids. Germline V lookup: CDR1 MNHNY, CDR2 SVGAGI (reference sequence). CDR3 nucleotide sequence: TGTGCCAGCGGTAGTGGACAGACCACAGATACGCAGAATTTT. The encoded protein is CASGSGQTTDTQNF.

The CDR3 reads CSAYGQDYGYTF. CDR3 nucleotide sequence: TGCAGTGCCTATGGACAGGACTATGGCTACACCTTC. The V gene is TRBV20-1, the J gene TRBJ1-2; 7 nucleotides agree with TRBD1. Looked up from germline, CDR1 is DFQATT and CDR2 is SNEGSKA (reference sequence). The CDR3 is made up of 12 amino acids. Germline trimming cut 6 bases from V and 3 bases from J; bases unmatched to any gene: 4.

CDR3: CASRPVGQGAHEQYF. The CDR3 DNA reads TGCGCCAGCAGACCAGTAGGGCAGGGGGCACACGAGCAGTACTTC. This chain uses TRBV4-1 with TRBJ2-7, with 8 bases lining up with TRBD1. Germline CDR1 MGHRA, CDR2 YSYEKL. V gave up 6 bases and J gave up 5 bases; unmatched junction bases: 12. The CDR3 covers 15 residues.